Each of the 19 T cell receptor beta chains below was sequenced from the same sample in a study of identical twins. TCRdb reanalysed the 5' RACE reads using MiXCR and keeps one entry per CDR3 protein. The table includes under 900,000 distinct CDR3 sequences, more than 9% detected once. The same data also contributed to another study, on yellow fever vaccine responses in identical twins.

The sample taken for sequencing was PBMCs. Receptor source: a woman between 18 and 30 years old in good health.

This clonotype was detected only a few times. The chain carries TRBV10-3 and TRBJ1-1; TRBD1 matches 8 bases. The CDR3 has 16 residues. Germline V gene data show CDR1 as ENHRY and CDR2 as SYGVKD. Trimming removed 10 bases from V and 0 bases from J; junction bases left unmatched: 13. This CDR3 reads CASLEAGGTLNTEAFF. For the CDR3, the DNA is TGTGCCAGCCTGGAGGCAGGGGGCACCTTGAACACTGAAGCTTTCTTT.

This clonotype was seen more than once but under ten times. CDR3 sequence (DNA): TGCGCCAGCAGCTTGCCGGACGGGTCTAATGAAAAACTGTTTTTT. It is translated as CASSLPDGSNEKLFF. The V gene is TRBV5-1, the J gene TRBJ1-4; D gene ambiguous. Trimming removed 1 base at V and 3 bases at J, with 10 bases between. Germline-derived CDR1 and CDR2 are SGHRS and YFSETQ. The CDR3 has 15 residues.

This clonotype was recorded at least ten times. The V call is TRBV5-1, the J call TRBJ1-1; a possible D gene is TRBD1 (5 bases). The CDR3 contains 13 residues. Trimming left V 0 bases short and J 11 bases short, with 14 bases between. CDR1 is SGHRS, CDR2 YFSETQ, per germline. Here the CDR3 DNA reads TGCGCCAGCAGCTTGGGGGGCAGTGCAGGGGCTTTCTTT. Translating it yields CASSLGGSAGAFF.

The chain links TRBV7-6 to TRBJ2-1; perhaps D is TRBD1 or TRBD2 (5 bases each). This CDR3 comprises 13 residues. Looked up from germline, CDR1 is SGHVS and CDR2 is FNYEAQ. Between the trimmed V and J ends, which lost 2 bases and 12 bases, there was a span of 14 bases. The CDR3 here is CASSLRTSGGQFF. CDR3 DNA: TGTGCCAGCAGCTTAAGGACAAGCGGCGGGCAGTTCTTC.

This clonotype showed up just a few times. The rearrangement links TRBV27 to TRBJ2-4; 8 positions match TRBD2. Germline V gene lookup returns CDR1 MNHEY and CDR2 SMNVEV (reference sequence). The CDR3 spans 19 residues. V lost 5 bases to trimming and J lost 0 bases; unmatched junction nucleotides: 15. CDR3 sequence (DNA): TGTGCCAGCAGTACCTTCAGCGCGGGGGGCCCCTTAGCCAAAAACATTCAGTACTTC. Amino acid sequence: CASSTFSAGGPLAKNIQYF.

The chain joins TRBV29-1 to TRBJ1-1; TRBD1 matches at 7 bases. J lost 4 bases, V lost 7 bases, and 3 bases had no gene match. The CDR3 contains 11 residues. Germline assignment: CDR1 SQVTM and CDR2 ANQGSEA. The DNA of the CDR3 is TGCAGCGGTTCAGGGGGCACTGAAGCTTTCTTT. This gives the protein CSGSGGTEAFF.

This clonotype was seen more than once but under ten times. V usage is TRBV6-5 and J usage is TRBJ2-1; D tentatively reads TRBD1 or TRBD2 (5 bases each). Germline CDR1 reads MNHEY; CDR2 reads SVGAGI. The CDR3 is made up of 15 amino acids. Deletions cut 4 bases from V and 6 bases from J, with 16 bases between. This chain's CDR3 is CASSSLSGRGNEQFF. The CDR3 DNA sequence: TGTGCCAGCAGTTCCCTGTCGGGAAGGGGCAATGAGCAGTTCTTC.

Ten or more counts support this clonotype. The rearrangement links TRBV6-1 to TRBJ1-6; the D gene is possibly TRBD1 (5 bases). This CDR3 spans 18 amino acids. The germline gives CDR1 MNHNS, CDR2 SASEGT. Trimming removed 5 bases from V and 0 bases from J, with 17 bases in between. Here the CDR3 reads CASSPGTALSSYNSPLHF. The CDR3 DNA follows: TGTGCCAGCAGTCCGGGGACGGCATTGAGCTCCTATAATTCACCCCTCCACTTT.

The chain links TRBV6-5 to TRBJ2-2; TRBD1 or TRBD2 may be the D gene (5 bases each). The ends were cut back, 0 bases at V and 4 bases at J, with 18 bases in the middle. There are 18 residues in the CDR3. In germline, CDR1 is MNHEY, CDR2 SVGAGI. CDR3 nucleotide sequence: TGTGCCAGCAGTTACTCGATCCCGGGACGCCCCACCACCGGGGAGCTGTTTTTT. Residues: CASSYSIPGRPTTGELFF.

The rearrangement uses TRBV15 and TRBJ2-1; a possible D gene is TRBD1 (5 bases). V was clipped by 1 base and J by 5 bases, with 12 bases between them. Germline values: CDR1 LNHNV, CDR2 YYDKDF (reference sequence). The CDR3 extends over 15 amino acids. The CDR3 loop reads CATSRAGHSNNEQFF. CDR3 nucleotide sequence: TGTGCCACCAGCAGAGCCGGACATTCTAACAATGAGCAGTTCTTC.

This clonotype was observed a few times. The rearrangement links TRBV7-3 to TRBJ2-5, with D possibly matching TRBD1 (6 bases). Germline assignment: CDR1 SGHTA and CDR2 FQGTGA. The CDR3 covers 17 residues. V dropped 3 bases and J dropped 5 bases, with 22 bases sitting between them. In DNA form, the CDR3 reads TGTGCCAGCAGCTTTTCAGGGGAAGCGAGGGACGGGGAGACCCAGTACTTC. It translates to CASSFSGEARDGETQYF.

This clonotype has a handful of counts. The chain combines TRBV6-1 with TRBJ1-1, with D perhaps TRBD1 (6 bases). Germline CDR1 MNHNS, CDR2 SASEGT. V lost 5 bases and J lost 4, with 20 bases in between. The CDR3 consists of 16 residues. CDR3 bases: TGTGCCAGCAGTCTTTCCCAGGGGAGCGCGGCCACTGAAGCTTTCTTT. Residues: CASSLSQGSAATEAFF.

This clonotype showed up many times. This chain uses TRBV12-3 or TRBV12-4 with TRBJ2-1, with 7 bases that match TRBD2. CDR3 size: 15 residues. V shed 3 bases, J shed 10 bases, and the junction held 12 bases outside the gene matches. The CDR3 loop reads CASSFGSSGAWEQFF. The CDR3 region has the DNA TGTGCCAGCAGTTTTGGGTCCAGCGGGGCCTGGGAGCAGTTCTTC.

At least ten counts were recorded for this clonotype. The chain couples TRBV4-1 to TRBJ2-7, with a possible D match to TRBD1 (6 bases). In germline, CDR1 is MGHRA, CDR2 YSYEKL. The V end lost 2 bases, the J end lost 3 bases, and 8 bases lay between the germline ends. The CDR3 contains 13 residues. The DNA for the CDR3 is TGCGCCAGCAGCCAAACAGGGAGCTACGAGCAGTACTTC. It translates to CASSQTGSYEQYF.

There are a few counts of this clonotype. J is TRBJ2-2 and V is TRBV27; 10 nucleotides align to TRBD2. The ends lost 8 bases at V and 4 bases at J; junction bases unmatched: 7. CDR3 length: 15 amino acids. Germline V gene sequence: CDR1 MNHEY, CDR2 SMNVEV (reference sequence). The CDR3 nucleotides are TGTGCCAGCCAATTTAGCGGGAGGACCACCGGGGAGCTGTTTTTT. Protein: CASQFSGRTTGELFF.

This rearrangement joins TRBV6-1 to TRBJ2-7, with a tentative D call TRBD1 (6 bases). This CDR3 has 14 amino acids. V lost 7 bases, J lost 2 bases, and 15 bases lay in between. The V gene's germline CDR1 is MNHNS and CDR2 SASEGT. CDR3: CASTRDRPPYEQYV. DNA of the CDR3: TGTGCCAGCACTCGAGACAGGCCACCCTACGAGCAGTACGTC.

CDR3 amino acids: CSARGSGGGTSYEQYV. CDR3 sequence (DNA): TGCAGTGCTAGGGGTTCTGGCGGGGGGACTTCCTACGAGCAGTACGTC. The chain links TRBV20-1 to TRBJ2-7, with TRBD2 matching 8 bases. CDR1 is DFQATT and CDR2 is SNEGSKA in the germline V gene (reference sequence). J gave up 1 base and V 3 bases, and 11 bases lay outside the gene matches. This CDR3 region has 16 residues.

The chain is built from TRBV12-3 or TRBV12-4 and TRBJ2-1; D ambiguous. V was clipped by 2 bases and J by 7 bases, with 12 bases between them. The CDR3 covers 14 residues. CDR3 sequence reads: CASSLRPTENEQFF. The CDR3 DNA is TGTGCCAGCAGTTTAAGGCCGACGGAGAATGAGCAGTTCTTC.

In this sample, this clonotype turned up many times. The J gene is TRBJ2-1, the V gene TRBV5-1; 8 bases are shared with TRBD1. The CDR3 extends over 15 amino acids. Germline V gene sequence: CDR1 SGHRS, CDR2 YFSETQ. The trim removed 4 bases at V and 5 bases at J, leaving 8 bases unmatched. The CDR3, as DNA: TGCGCCAGCAGCAACCGGGACAGGCAAAACAATGAGCAGTTCTTC. Protein: CASSNRDRQNNEQFF.